This passage covers 25 T cell receptor beta chains from one sample sequenced in a study of cytomegalovirus exposure and HLA in healthy donors. PCR primers comprised 60 Vbeta and 13 Jbeta primers. Generated by immunoSEQ multiplex PCR, the TCRdb table keeps only in-frame clones and is missing some. This sample has under 200,000 clones, with more than 70% found just once. The sequencing input was PBMCs. The receptors derive from a woman aged 35 to 49 in good health and CMV-seropositive.

This clone was recorded only once. The V call is TRBV7-9, the J call TRBJ1-2; D gene ambiguous. In germline, CDR1 is SEHNR, CDR2 FQNEAQ (reference sequence). This CDR3 has 18 amino acids. V lost 1 base and J 0 bases, leaving 18 bases between the germline ends. The CDR3 sequence is CASSLGKAGEEANYGYTF. The CDR3 DNA reads as TGTGCCAGCAGCTTAGGAAAGGCCGGGGAGGAAGCTAACTATGGCTACACCTTC.

Turning to this clone: Other DNA sequences in the sample encode the same CDR3. The chain carries TRBV7-2 and TRBJ2-1; D possibly corresponds to TRBD2 (6 bases). Trimming pared 0 bases from V and 6 bases from J, leaving 6 bases between. CDR1 and CDR2 (germline): SGHTA, FQGNSA. This CDR3 has 13 residues. CDR3 region: CASSLAGGNEQFF. CDR3 coding DNA: TGTGCCAGCAGCTTAGCGGGAGGCAATGAGCAGTTCTTC. Drawing the rest from reference TRBV7-2 and TRBJ2-1, the complete variable domain is GAGVSQSPSNKVTEKGKDVELRCDPISGHTALYWYRQSLGQGLEFLIYFQGNSAPDKSGLPSDRFSAERTGGSVSTLTIQRTQQEDSAVYLCASSLAGGNEQFFGPGTRLTVL.

The chain recombines TRBV9 with TRBJ2-2; 10 bases line up with TRBD2. Germline-derived CDR1 and CDR2 are SGDLS and YYNGEE. The CDR3 is 16 amino acids. V shed 4 bases, J shed 5 bases, and the junction held 8 bases outside the gene matches. This CDR3 is CASSQRAGGGTGELFF. The CDR3 nucleotides are TGTGCCAGCAGCCAAAGAGCGGGAGGGGGGACCGGGGAGCTGTTTTTT. The whole variable domain, filled in from reference TRBV9 and TRBJ2-2, reads DSGVTQTPKHLITATGQRVTLRCSPRSGDLSVYWYQQSLDQGLQFLIQYYNGEERAKGNILERFSAQQFPDLHSELNLSSLELGDSALYFCASSQRAGGGTGELFFGEGSRLTVL.

This clone has a single count. This chain joins TRBV30 and TRBJ2-1; 12 bases line up with TRBD2. This CDR3 has 15 residues. Germline assignment: CDR1 GTSNPN and CDR2 SVGIG (reference sequence). Trimming removed 7 bases from V and 8 bases from J; junction bases left unmatched: 12. The CDR3 sequence is CALRLAGVRGDEQFF. CDR3 sequence (DNA): TGTGCCTTAAGACTAGCGGGAGTTCGAGGGGATGAGCAGTTCTTC.

Turning to this clone: The germline gene is not matched at one end of the junction; a read error may be the cause. The genes are TRBV4-1 and TRBJ2-7; 8 bases match TRBD1. Germline V gene data show CDR1 as MGHRA and CDR2 as YSYEKL. This CDR3 has 20 residues. This CDR3 is CASTQTRNPGQVTSNNEQYF. DNA of the CDR3: TGCGCCAGCACCCAAACCCGGAATCCGGGACAGGTGACTTCTAACAACGAGCAGTACTTC.

This clone was seen once. The chain joins TRBV5-1 to TRBJ2-2; D is perhaps TRBD1 (5 bases). Germline values: CDR1 SGHRS, CDR2 YFSETQ. Trimming removed 4 bases at V and 7 bases at J, with 23 bases between. This CDR3 region has 17 residues. Written as DNA, the CDR3 is TGCGCCAGCAGCGTACGAATGCTAACCCAGGGTGTCGGGGAGCTGTTTTTT. Its protein is CASSVRMLTQGVGELFF.

The J gene is TRBJ2-7, the V gene TRBV6-5; TRBD1 aligns across 7 bases. With 8 bases clipped from V and 5 bases from J, the junction kept 12 bases outside the gene matches. The CDR3 is made up of 14 amino acids. The germline V gene has CDR1 MNHEY and CDR2 SVGAGI. The CDR3 loop is CASRQQGRFNEQYF. CDR3 coding DNA: TGTGCCAGCCGACAACAGGGGAGATTTAACGAGCAGTACTTC.

This chain joins TRBV27 and TRBJ2-3; D may be TRBD1 (6 bases). This CDR3 is built from 16 residues. Deletions cut 3 bases from V and 4 bases from J, with 17 bases between. Germline V gives CDR1 MNHEY, CDR2 SMNVEV (reference sequence). CDR3 in DNA: TGTGCCAGCAGTTTTCCCCCAGGGGCGACGCCAGATACGCAGTATTTT. It encodes CASSFPPGATPDTQYF.

V and J are TRBV27 and TRBJ1-2, with unresolved D. V shed 0 bases and J shed 2 bases, with 7 bases lying between them. CDR1 is MNHEY and CDR2 is SMNVEV in the germline V gene (reference sequence). The CDR3 is 14 residues long. CDR3 residues: CASSLSRRNYGYTF. The CDR3 nucleotides read TGTGCCAGCAGTTTATCGCGTCGAAACTATGGCTACACCTTC.

The chain recombines TRBV5-4 with TRBJ2-7; tentatively, D is TRBD2 (5 bases). Trimming took 0 bases from V and 2 from J, leaving 15 bases between them. Per germline, CDR1 SGHNT and CDR2 YYREEE (reference sequence). This CDR3 comprises 16 residues. The CDR3 DNA reads TGTGCCAGCAGCTTGGGTGGGCTAGCCGCGACCTACGAGCAGTACTTC. This codes for CASSLGGLAATYEQYF.

The chain joins TRBV5-1 to TRBJ2-3, with TRBD2 as a possible D gene (6 bases). CDR1 is SGHRS, CDR2 YFSETQ, per germline. This CDR3 comprises 17 residues. Trimming cost V 0 bases and J 0 bases, with 14 bases left between them. CDR3 sequence (DNA): TGCGCCAGCAGCTTGGGCGAGGGGACTCCAAGCACAGATACGCAGTATTTT. Translating it yields CASSLGEGTPSTDTQYF.

The V call is TRBV18, the J call TRBJ1-1; D is unclear. In germline, CDR1 is KGHSH, CDR2 LQKENI. Trimming left V 3 bases short and J 1 base short, with 15 bases between. This CDR3 contains 16 residues. CDR3 DNA: TGTGCCAGCTCACCGGAGCTAGAACCCTGGAACACTGAAGCTTTCTTT. As protein: CASSPELEPWNTEAFF. Combining the CDR3 with reference TRBV18 and TRBJ1-1 gives the whole variable domain NAGVMQNPRHLVRRRGQEARLRCSPMKGHSHVYWYRQLPEEGLKFMVYLQKENIIDESGMPKERFSAEFPKEGPSILRIQQVVRGDSAAYFCASSPELEPWNTEAFFGQGTRLTVV.

This chain uses TRBV15 with TRBJ2-3, with 7 bases lining up with TRBD2. Germline V gene sequence: CDR1 LNHNV, CDR2 YYDKDF (reference sequence). The CDR3 has 15 amino acids. The J segment lost 3 bases and the V segment lost 1 base, leaving 4 bases of the junction unmatched. CDR3 residues: CATSRGSGKTDTQYF. The CDR3 DNA follows: TGTGCCACCAGCAGAGGGAGCGGGAAGACAGATACGCAGTATTTT.

The V call is TRBV30, the J call TRBJ2-3; D may be TRBD2 (6 bases). Deletions cut 2 bases from V and 2 bases from J, with 17 bases between. Germline loops: CDR1 GTSNPN, CDR2 SVGIG (reference sequence). CDR3 length: 16 residues. In nucleotides, the CDR3 is TGTGCCTGGAGTCGGCGGGGAGTGGGGACCACAGATACGCAGTATTTT. Residues: CAWSRRGVGTTDTQYF.

This clone came up a few times. The gene calls are TRBV21-1 and TRBJ2-1; the listed D gene, TRBD2, was not tested against the DNA. TRBV21-1 represents a pseudogene. This CDR3 spans 15 amino acids. CDR3 DNA: TGTGCCAGCAGCAAACGGGAACCCCATGACAATGAGCAGTTCTTC. It translates to CASSKREPHDNEQFF.

The J gene is TRBJ1-5, the V gene TRBV19, with 7 bases matching TRBD1. The CDR3 length is 15 residues. Per the germline V gene, CDR1 is LNHDA and CDR2 is SQIVND (reference sequence). V shed 2 bases, J shed 7 bases, and the junction held 8 bases outside the gene matches. The CDR3 loop reads CASSITAGGRQPQHF. The CDR3 DNA reads as TGTGCCAGTAGTATAACGGCAGGGGGGAGGCAGCCCCAGCATTTT.

This chain connects TRBV4-1 to TRBJ2-7; a weak D match, TRBD1 (5 bases). Germline V lookup: CDR1 MGHRA, CDR2 YSYEKL. Between the trimmed V and J ends, which lost 2 bases and 3 bases, there was a span of 14 bases. The CDR3 contains 15 residues. CDR3 bases: TGCGCCAGCAGCCAACAGGGTCTGTCGGTCTACGAGCAGTACTTC. This codes for CASSQQGLSVYEQYF.

This chain uses TRBV7-2 with TRBJ2-7; the D gene is possibly TRBD1 (6 bases). Trimming left V 1 base short and J 7 bases short, with 23 bases between. This CDR3 comprises 17 residues. CDR1 SGHTA and CDR2 FQGNSA come from the germline V gene. This CDR3 is CASSLDRDQVYRREQYF. The CDR3 nucleotides are TGTGCCAGCAGCTTAGACAGGGACCAAGTCTATCGTAGGGAGCAGTACTTC.

This chain connects TRBV4-3 to TRBJ2-5, with 11 bases aligning to TRBD2. This CDR3 region has 15 residues. J gave up 5 bases and V 4 bases, and 6 bases lay outside the gene matches. Germline assignment: CDR1 LGHNA and CDR2 YSLEER. This chain's CDR3 is CASSRLAGGGETQYF. CDR3 in DNA: TGCGCCAGCAGCCGATTAGCGGGAGGGGGGGAGACCCAGTACTTC.

This rearrangement joins TRBV7-8 to TRBJ1-5, with 12 bases lining up with TRBD1. Germline assignment: CDR1 SGHVS and CDR2 FQNEAQ. V shed 5 bases, J shed 5 bases, and the junction held 4 bases outside the gene matches. This CDR3 is 15 amino acids long. The CDR3 DNA sequence: TGTGCCAGCAGCCCCGGGACAGGGGGCCATCAGCCCCAGCATTTT. It codes for CASSPGTGGHQPQHF.

This sequence joins TRBV28 and TRBJ1-5, with D hard to call. CDR3 size: 16 residues. CDR1 MDHEN and CDR2 SYDVKM come from the germline V gene. V was cut by 5 bases and J by 4 bases, with 18 bases left in between. DNA for the CDR3: TGTGCCAGCAGTCCACTGTTGAACCGTGTAAATCAGCCCCAGCATTTT. Translation: CASSPLLNRVNQPQHF.

The chain joins TRBV6-5 to TRBJ2-2, with 14 bases fitting TRBD2. J gave up 4 bases and V 7 bases, and 2 bases lay outside the gene matches. Germline V gene lookup returns CDR1 MNHEY and CDR2 SVGAGI. The CDR3 is 15 amino acids. Here the CDR3 reads CASKGLAGVTGELFF. The CDR3 coding sequence is TGTGCCAGCAAGGGACTAGCGGGAGTCACCGGGGAGCTGTTTTTT.

This clone was counted a few times. The rearrangement links TRBV19 to TRBJ2-3; 8 bases agree with TRBD2. The ends lost 4 bases at V and 1 base at J; junction bases unmatched: 4. The CDR3 runs to 15 residues. Germline assignment: CDR1 LNHDA and CDR2 SQIVND (reference sequence). The CDR3 bases are TGTGCCAGTAGTAGACTAGCGACGGGCACAGATACGCAGTATTTT. Amino acid sequence: CASSRLATGTDTQYF.

This rearrangement joins TRBV4-3 to TRBJ2-1; 7 nucleotides match TRBD2. Germline V gene data show CDR1 as LGHNA and CDR2 as YSLEER. Trimming at V came to 0 bases and at J to 9 bases, leaving 14 bases not matched to a gene. This CDR3 is 17 amino acids long. The CDR3: CASSQDWVAGPSGEQFF. CDR3 in DNA: TGCGCCAGCAGCCAAGATTGGGTAGCGGGTCCCTCGGGTGAGCAGTTCTTC.

The chain is built from TRBV18 and TRBJ1-1; D ambiguous. The CDR3 is made up of 14 amino acids. In germline, CDR1 is KGHSH, CDR2 LQKENI. V lost 2 bases and J lost 1, with 8 bases in between. CDR3 nucleotides: TGTGCCAGCTCACCAGAGATCGGGAACACTGAAGCTTTCTTT. Protein product: CASSPEIGNTEAFF.